This entry features one TCR beta chain sequence. The data were taken from a study of sequential checkpoint blockade in melanoma. Treatment meaning: randomized to nivolumab then ipilimumab (arm A) or the reverse (arm B). The V gene end was trimmed by 6 bases and the J gene end by 4 bases; junction bases not matched to a gene: 14. CDR1 and CDR2 (germline): SGHAT, FQDESV (reference sequence). The CDR3 runs 17 residues. Profiling relied on immunoSEQ multiplex PCR, and the TCRdb table lists in-frame clones only, not all of them. The sample has over 25,000 clones; approximately 80% are singletons. The sequence was collected from a human donor with melanoma. Sequences were derived from CD8+ T cells sorted from blood (inferred from file names), sampled from a patient given nivolumab and ipilimumab in sequence. This chain links TRBV11-1 with TRBJ2-3, with 9 bases that match TRBD2. CDR3 residues: CASSTPLGTSFSDTQYF. In nucleotides, the CDR3 is TGTGCCAGCAGTACCCCACTAGGGACTAGCTTTTCAGATACGCAGTATTTT.